These T cell receptor beta chains were read from a single sample in a study of cytomegalovirus exposure and HLA in healthy donors. Sequencing used immunoSEQ multiplex PCR; TCRdb keeps in-frame clones, though not all of them. The sample holds some 130,000 clones, almost 80% seen once. Sample: PBMCs. These TCRs come from a female donor in good health and CMV-seronegative. The CDR3 runs from the conserved cysteine through the conserved F or W. D genes are given only for firm matches. Clone size is stated in some rows and not others, as once, few, many or a class when expanded.

clone size: -
V gene: TRBV7-9
J gene: TRBJ1-1
D gene: -
CDR3 protein: CASSLNKEAFF
CDR3 DNA: TGTGCCAGCAGCCTTAACAAAGAAGCTTTCTTT

clone size: -
V gene: TRBV7-3
J gene: TRBJ2-7
D gene: TRBD1
CDR3 protein: CASSSTGGYEQYF
CDR3 DNA: TGTGCCAGCAGCTCGACAGGGGGTTACGAGCAGTACTTC

clone size: -
V gene: TRBV6-4
J gene: TRBJ2-1
D gene: TRBD2
CDR3 protein: CASSDGGRENEQFF
CDR3 DNA: TGTGCCAGCAGTGATGGCGGGAGGGAAAATGAGCAGTTCTTC

clone size: -
V gene: TRBV19
J gene: TRBJ1-1
D gene: TRBD1
CDR3 protein: CASTRGQGPLNTEAFF
CDR3 DNA: TGTGCCAGTACCCGGGGACAGGGGCCTCTGAACACTGAAGCTTTCTTT

clone size: once
V gene: TRBV7-9
J gene: TRBJ2-1
D gene: TRBD1
CDR3 protein: CASSPKPQGNEQFF
CDR3 DNA: TGTGCCAGCAGCCCCAAACCACAGGGGAATGAGCAGTTCTTC

clone size: -
V gene: TRBV7-2
J gene: TRBJ1-2
D gene: -
CDR3 protein: CASSPRNGANYGYTF
CDR3 DNA: TGTGCCAGCAGCCCCAGAAATGGAGCTAACTATGGCTACACCTTC

clone size: -
V gene: TRBV4-1
J gene: TRBJ2-2
D gene: TRBD2
CDR3 protein: CASSQGGLAGGPPTGELFF
CDR3 DNA: TGCGCCAGCAGCCAGGGGGGACTAGCGGGAGGACCTCCGACCGGGGAGCTGTTTTTT

clone size: -
V gene: TRBV12-5
J gene: TRBJ1-1
D gene: -
CDR3 protein: CASGLVGQSNTEAFF
CDR3 DNA: TGTGCTAGTGGTTTGGTCGGACAGTCGAACACTGAAGCTTTCTTT

clone size: -
V gene: TRBV7-9
J gene: TRBJ2-5
D gene: -
CDR3 protein: CASSSPHSGVEETQYF
CDR3 DNA: TGTGCCAGCAGCTCTCCCCATAGCGGCGTGGAAGAGACCCAGTACTTC

clone size: -
V gene: TRBV19
J gene: TRBJ2-1
D gene: TRBD2
CDR3 protein: CASSPRRTSGPLRGFNEQFF
CDR3 DNA: TGTGCCAGTAGCCCCCGAAGGACTAGCGGGCCCTTAAGAGGATTCAATGAGCAGTTCTTC

clone size: -
V gene: TRBV5-1
J gene: TRBJ2-2
D gene: TRBD2
CDR3 protein: CASSLEAGAGGELFF
CDR3 DNA: TGCGCCAGCAGCTTGGAAGCGGGAGCCGGCGGGGAGCTGTTTTTT

clone size: -
V gene: TRBV4-1
J gene: TRBJ2-3
D gene: -
CDR3 protein: CASSQDSPDVAGSTDTQYF
CDR3 DNA: TGCGCCAGCAGCCAAGATAGCCCCGACGTGGCGGGTAGCACAGATACGCAGTATTTT

clone size: once
V gene: TRBV9
J gene: TRBJ2-7
D gene: TRBD2
CDR3 protein: CASSVTSGSPYEQYF
CDR3 DNA: TGTGCCAGCAGCGTAACCAGCGGGAGCCCCTACGAGCAGTACTTC

clone size: -
V gene: TRBV6-6
J gene: TRBJ2-2
D gene: TRBD2
CDR3 protein: CASSYRGGLATGELFF
CDR3 DNA: TGTGCCAGCAGTTACCGGGGGGGGCTAGCGACCGGGGAGCTGTTTTTT

clone size: -
V gene: TRBV28
J gene: TRBJ2-5
D gene: TRBD2
CDR3 protein: CASSSPGLAEETQYF
CDR3 DNA: TGTGCCAGCAGTTCTCCTGGACTAGCGGAAGAGACCCAGTACTTC

clone size: -
V gene: TRBV28
J gene: TRBJ1-6
D gene: TRBD1
CDR3 protein: CASSPTRGSYNSPLHF
CDR3 DNA: TGTGCCAGCAGCCCCACCAGGGGGTCCTATAATTCACCCCTCCACTTT

clone size: -
V gene: TRBV6-5
J gene: TRBJ2-6
D gene: TRBD1
CDR3 protein: CASRDRGSGANVLTF
CDR3 DNA: TGTGCCAGTCGGGACAGGGGCTCTGGGGCCAACGTCCTGACTTTC

clone size: -
V gene: TRBV7-3
J gene: TRBJ2-2
D gene: TRBD2
CDR3 protein: CASSPRTSGTGELFF
CDR3 DNA: TGTGCCAGCAGCCCGCGGACTAGCGGGACCGGGGAGCTGTTTTTT

clone size: -
V gene: TRBV29-1
J gene: TRBJ1-1
D gene: -
CDR3 protein: CSVDSRNTEAFF
CDR3 DNA: TGCAGCGTTGATTCGCGGAACACTGAAGCTTTCTTT

clone size: -
V gene: TRBV27
J gene: TRBJ2-1
D gene: -
CDR3 protein: CASSLSWAGLVNEQFF
CDR3 DNA: TGTGCCAGCAGTTTATCGTGGGCAGGGTTGGTCAATGAGCAGTTCTTC

clone size: -
V gene: TRBV5-1
J gene: TRBJ2-7
D gene: -
CDR3 protein: CASSSSWGDEQYF
CDR3 DNA: TGCGCCAGCAGCTCGAGCTGGGGGGACGAGCAGTACTTC

clone size: once
V gene: TRBV21-1
J gene: TRBJ1-2
D gene: -
CDR3 protein: CASRYGTERYGYTF
CDR3 DNA: TGTGCCAGCCGTTACGGGACAGAAAGGTATGGCTACACCTTC

clone size: -
V gene: TRBV12-2
J gene: TRBJ2-3
D gene: -
CDR3 protein: CASRSSGLAGSGSSTDTQYF
CDR3 DNA: TGTGCAAGTCGCTCTTCGGGACTAGCGGGGTCCGGATCTAGCACAGATACGCAGTATTTT

clone size: -
V gene: TRBV18
J gene: TRBJ1-1
D gene: -
CDR3 protein: CASSPYGGVNTEAFF
CDR3 DNA: TGTGCCAGCTCACCCTACGGGGGGGTGAACACTGAAGCTTTCTTT

clone size: few
V gene: TRBV7-2
J gene: TRBJ2-6
D gene: -
CDR3 protein: CASSDNSGANVLTF
CDR3 DNA: TGTGCCAGCAGCGACAACTCTGGGGCCAACGTCCTGACTTTC

clone size: once
V gene: TRBV7-2
J gene: TRBJ1-2
D gene: TRBD1
CDR3 protein: CASSPTSGTGYGYTF
CDR3 DNA: TGTGCCAGCAGTCCTACGTCCGGGACAGGGTATGGCTACACCTTC

clone size: -
V gene: TRBV6-6
J gene: TRBJ1-1
D gene: TRBD1
CDR3 protein: CASSYSWTGANTEAFF
CDR3 DNA: TGTGCCAGCAGTTACTCGTGGACAGGAGCGAACACTGAAGCTTTCTTT

clone size: -
V gene: TRBV29-1
J gene: TRBJ1-1
D gene: TRBD1
CDR3 protein: CSVVDREYTEAFF
CDR3 DNA: TGCAGCGTCGTGGACAGGGAATATACTGAAGCTTTCTTT

clone size: -
V gene: TRBV7-2
J gene: TRBJ2-7
D gene: TRBD1
CDR3 protein: CASSQNRDSYEQYF
CDR3 DNA: TGTGCCAGCAGCCAGAACCGGGACAGTTACGAGCAGTACTTC

clone size: -
V gene: TRBV7-9
J gene: TRBJ2-6
D gene: -
CDR3 protein: CAIRESGANGLTF
CDR3 DNA: TGTGCCATCAGAGAGTCTGGGGCCAACGGCCTGACTTTC

clone size: -
V gene: TRBV7-2
J gene: TRBJ2-2
D gene: -
CDR3 protein: CASSLESLVPRRELFF
CDR3 DNA: TGTGCCAGCAGCTTAGAATCGCTAGTTCCCCGTCGGGAGCTGTTTTTT

clone size: few
V gene: TRBV6-9
J gene: TRBJ2-2
D gene: -
CDR3 protein: CASIGAKATGELFF
CDR3 DNA: TGTGCCAGCATAGGAGCGAAAGCCACCGGGGAGCTGTTTTTT

clone size: -
V gene: TRBV5-1
J gene: TRBJ1-1
D gene: TRBD1
CDR3 protein: CASSSPGQGMTEAFF
CDR3 DNA: TGCGCCAGCAGCTCGCCGGGACAGGGGATGACTGAAGCTTTCTTT

clone size: few
V gene: TRBV7-2
J gene: TRBJ1-1
D gene: -
CDR3 protein: CASSWAGPTEAFF
CDR3 DNA: TGTGCCAGCAGCTGGGCAGGGCCCACTGAAGCTTTCTTT

clone size: once
V gene: TRBV4-3
J gene: TRBJ2-2
D gene: -
CDR3 protein: CASSQPRGQRRTGELFF
CDR3 DNA: TGCGCCAGCAGCCAACCCCGCGGGCAACGTCGAACCGGGGAGCTGTTTTTT

clone size: few
V gene: TRBV6-1
J gene: TRBJ1-1
D gene: TRBD1
CDR3 protein: CASSPRTGREAFF
CDR3 DNA: TGTGCCAGCAGCCCTAGGACAGGGCGGGAAGCTTTCTTT

clone size: medium-sized
V gene: TRBV4-3
J gene: TRBJ2-7
D gene: -
CDR3 protein: CASSQEGFSGYEQYF
CDR3 DNA: TGCGCCAGCAGCCAAGAGGGTTTTTCGGGCTACGAGCAGTACTTC

clone size: once
V gene: TRBV28
J gene: TRBJ2-7
D gene: TRBD1
CDR3 protein: CASSTTGGIAYEQYF
CDR3 DNA: TGTGCCAGCAGTACGACAGGGGGGATCGCCTACGAGCAGTACTTC

clone size: few
V gene: TRBV7-2
J gene: TRBJ1-5
D gene: TRBD1
CDR3 protein: CASSLAQSGGNQPQHF
CDR3 DNA: TGTGCCAGCAGCTTAGCGCAGTCAGGGGGAAATCAGCCCCAGCATTTT

clone size: -
V gene: TRBV28
J gene: TRBJ2-2
D gene: TRBD2
CDR3 protein: CASSFSGRAGTGELFF
CDR3 DNA: TGTGCCAGCAGTTTTAGCGGGAGGGCCGGGACCGGGGAGCTGTTTTTT

clone size: -
V gene: TRBV18
J gene: TRBJ1-1
D gene: TRBD1
CDR3 protein: CASSPPGTGDTEAFF
CDR3 DNA: TGTGCCAGCTCACCACCGGGGACAGGGGACACTGAAGCTTTCTTT

clone size: -
V gene: TRBV10-3
J gene: TRBJ1-4
D gene: TRBD1
CDR3 protein: CAISESVDRGEKLFF
CDR3 DNA: TGTGCCATCAGTGAGTCGGTGGACAGGGGTGAAAAACTGTTTTTT

clone size: few
V gene: TRBV28
J gene: TRBJ1-5
D gene: TRBD1
CDR3 protein: CASSSDFDRGPRGTKHF
CDR3 DNA: TGTGCCAGCAGTTCCGACTTTGACAGGGGCCCCCGGGGAACCAAGCATTTT

clone size: -
V gene: TRBV5-5
J gene: TRBJ2-5
D gene: -
CDR3 protein: CASSSGGLMQETQYF
CDR3 DNA: TGTGCCAGCAGCTCCGGTGGGCTAATGCAAGAGACCCAGTACTTC